This T cell receptor (beta chain) was found in a study of cytomegalovirus exposure and HLA in healthy donors. The CDR3 contains 14 residues. V lost 0 bases and J 8 bases, leaving 8 bases between the germline ends. CDR1 and CDR2 from the germline V gene are MNHNY and SVGAGI (reference sequence). Vbeta (60) and Jbeta (13) primers were used in the PCR. Sequencing was performed with immunoSEQ multiplex PCR; in TCRdb, only in-frame clones are kept and a portion is missing. In the table there are approximately 190,000 clones, about 90% of which are singletons. This clonotype was obtained from a young man in good health and CMV-seronegative. The chain joins TRBV6-6 to TRBJ1-6; no reliable D call. The sequencing input was PBMCs. CDR3 loop: CASSYSLGDSPLHF. In nucleotides, the CDR3 is TGTGCCAGCAGTTACTCCCTTGGAGATTCACCCCTCCACTTT.